This paragraph reports one T cell receptor (beta chain). The target of this receptor is not known. The junction differs from germline at one of its ends, possibly a read error. This sample was taken from a study of cytomegalovirus exposure and HLA in healthy donors (dated by TCRdb to about 2017). Turning to the overall study: An earlier analysis of roughly 500 of the donors reported about 280 Gb of sequence data and 90 million to 120 million unique TCR beta sequences obtained from about 179 million T cells. Across 398 genotyped donors of the cohort, an average of about 240,000 unique TCR beta nucleotide sequences per donor were sequenced, and roughly 18% of those sequences were non-productive. Of the roughly 410 genotyped donors, 81% were placed in the genetic ancestry cluster associated with self-reported Caucasian donors. The study was designed to test whether signatures of past pathogen exposure could be identified by cataloging public T cell receptors. Class I and class II HLA loci were covered by the typing at four-digit resolution. A later analysis re-analyzed previously published TCR beta repertoires from roughly 600 donors and added high-resolution HLA genotyping to study TCR occurrence patterns. Because of strong linkage in the cohort, roughly 5 DR-DQ haplotypes were treated as single units for association and clustering. Typing coverage differed by locus: A, B, C, DRB1 and DQB1 were typed in about 620-630 donors, DQA1 in around 500, DPA1 in 606, and DPB1 in 400 to 490. All discovery cohort repertoires had been generated using a single sequencing platform. A later genetic analysis took genome-wide SNP genotypes for about three fifths of the roughly 700 donors and used that subset as a discovery cohort. High-throughput TCR immunosequencing, statistical association of individual TCRs with disease status, and machine learning were combined to predict cytomegalovirus infection status. The T cell repertoires of several hundred subjects were profiled by immunosequencing and related to cytomegalovirus serostatus. An early release covering roughly 600 HLA-typed donors comprised about 300 gigabases of sequencing data and approximately 85 million unique TCR sequences. Rather than using new phenotypic data, the later analysis identified candidate immune exposures from TCR beta sequences and from how often those sequences occurred across donors. In an earlier analysis of roughly 540 of the donors, high-throughput TCR beta sequencing was used to judge whether each TCR beta V gene segment behaved as functional or pseudogenic. Along with the approximately 700-subject first cohort, a separate validation cohort of over a hundred different subjects was used. Donor age, sex, ethnicity and CMV serostatus were compiled together with the repertoire data.

Measured from the cysteine to the phenylalanine, the CDR3 is 15 residues long. The entry retains the CDR3 DNA only, 45 bases that are in frame from base 1. CDR1 MNHNS and CDR2 SASEGT are derived from the germline V gene. The cohort comprised 710 or so healthy bone marrow donors. At the time of sampling, every cohort member was nominally healthy, though immune exposures that went unrecorded were likely present. The donor was CMV seropositive and belonged to the group of around 300 seropositive cohort members. Each donor provided a peripheral blood sample, and peripheral blood mononuclear cells were used for TCR beta sequencing. The Qiagen DNeasy Blood Extraction Kit was used to extract genomic DNA from the blood cell samples. Beyond this particular receptor, the publication reports: Because the 87-base-pair reads could not distinguish some IMGT-functional V segments, including TRBV6-2 and TRBV6-3, those segments were excluded. Because counts were too low, seventeen rarely observed V segments, including chromosome 9 orphons, were excluded from the earlier analysis of several hundred of the donors. The only immune exposure information available for the cohort was CMV serostatus. Linkage disequilibrium might explain the correlated functional status among segregating V segments, but an unknown experimental factor could not be excluded. A group of highly shared sequence variants was considered likely to be a technical artifact of the sequencing pipeline. A later analysis found that HLA-associated TCR beta chains were more clonally expanded and had lower generation probabilities than equally common non-associated chains. The study listed 164 TCR beta chains as associated with cytomegalovirus. In this cohort, only TCR beta chains were sequenced, and detectable features were limited by the absence of alpha or paired-chain data. In vitro tests confirmed that a few of the cytomegalovirus-associated TCR beta chains recognize cytomegalovirus antigens. In a later analysis, the rate of TCR association differed among HLA loci, with DRB1 alleles having the most associated TCRs and HLA-C alleles having the fewest. Most CMV-associated TCR beta chains appeared to be HLA-restricted in a later analysis, and the HLA associations seemed to be driven largely by CMV exposure. A later analysis associated 16,951 TCR beta sequences with specific HLA alleles at a false discovery rate of 0.05. The classifier was reported to diagnose cytomegalovirus status with high specificity and sensitivity in both the original and validation cohorts. When HLA alleles, especially DR and DQ, strongly co-occurred, TCR associations were difficult to assign to individual alleles. A further reported finding was that TCR beta sequences accurately predicted the HLA-A and HLA-B alleles for most subjects in the first cohort. The presence/absence analyses assumed that sequencing depth was roughly uniform across donors, and that assumption may not be true. Across donors, most TCR sequences were observed very rarely, whereas some public TCRs were present in many individuals. V-gene and J-gene trimming of TCR beta chains was associated with a missense DCLRE1C variant in a later genetic analysis, and the association was replicated in an independent cohort. In an earlier analysis of some 500 of the donors, most TCR beta V segments were observed in productive rearrangements about 87% or about 30% of the time, broadly matching IMGT annotations. Because HLA typing was missing for some donors at each locus, association tests included only the typed subset. The authors suggested that the approach could potentially be generalized to other disease states and immunological phenotypes. According to a later genetic analysis, donors in an Asian-associated ancestry cluster had fewer N-insertions in productive TCRs than the approximately 630-donor mean. A later analysis reported that several top co-occurrence clusters appeared linked to parvovirus B19, influenza, CMV and Epstein-Barr virus.

Library creation used the immunoSEQ multiplex PCR assay. The multiplex PCR relied on a mix of 60 forward primers for TCR Vbeta segments and 13 reverse primers for TCR Jbeta segments. The CDR3 region of rearranged TCR beta genes was amplified from genomic DNA by a multiplex PCR assay. The Illumina HiSeq System was used to sequence the amplified TCR beta libraries as 87-base-pair reads. As for the authors' bioinformatics: Across the roughly 640 repertoires, a later analysis counted some 80 million unique TCR beta chains, some 11 million of which were shared by at least two donors. A nearest-neighbor algorithm error-corrected the raw reads and collapsed the reads into unique sequences, merging closely related sequences to remove PCR and sequencing errors. V, D and J gene segments were assigned by aligning CDR3 sequences to IMGT reference sequences. For a sequence to be retained, at least a six-nucleotide match to both a V gene segment and a J gene segment was required. Rearrangements were called productive when the CDR3 lacked stop codons and stayed in frame with V and J; all others were non-productive. Following IMGT convention, CDR3 was defined as the stretch from the second conserved V-encoded cysteine to the conserved J-encoded phenylalanine. The earlier analysis of 500 to 650 of the donors excluded any sequence lacking an unambiguous match to a single V gene segment. An earlier analysis of fewer than 750 of the donors called V segments functional above 56.7% productive rearrangements and segregating when the between-donor standard deviation exceeded 5%. To diagnose cytomegalovirus status from the catalog of TCR beta chain sequences, a statistical classification framework was built. A later analysis assigned V and J genes by comparing TCR nucleotide sequences with IMGT/GENE-DB human TR gene sequences. In a later analysis, CDR3 sequences and most-parsimonious VDJ recombination scenarios were assigned using the TCRdist pipeline. In a later analysis, every TCR beta chain was defined by the combination of its CDR3 amino acid sequence and its V-gene family, and reads without a unique V-gene family were dropped. A later analysis removed 592 highly shared, low-generation-probability nucleotide sequences to deal with suspected cross-contamination and a sequencing artifact. A later analysis calculated a clonal expansion index for each public chain from normalized within-repertoire ranks of inferred template counts. In a later analysis, generation probabilities were computed using a VDJ recombination model fitted to out-of-frame rearrangements, and the results were checked against IGoR. In a later analysis, hypergeometric tests were used to score TCR-TCR, TCR-HLA and TCR-CMV co-occurrence, with a repertoire-size bias correction applied to TCR pairs. A later analysis estimated false discovery rates by permuting HLA or CMV assignments 20 times. A later analysis grouped co-occurring TCRs with DBSCAN, adding TCRdist sequence similarity when clustering within HLA-allele-positive subsets. For co-occurrence clustering, repertoires with fewer than 30,000 or more than 120,000 public chains were excluded, along with roughly 5 repertoires with anomalous nucleotide sharing. What TCRdb holds here is the immuneACCESS table cut down to in-frame rearrangements. Part of the clones is not present; checked against another copy, under half of the missing clones reflect an unresolved V gene, and the others are unexplained. V and J calls and clone size come straight from that table; D and trimming were deduced from the DNA. The sample contains some 180,000 clones, 65% to 80% of them found a single time. The ten largest clones represent 4.4% of the sample.

The material sequenced was PBMCs. Recombination linked TRBV6-1 to TRBJ2-7; the D gene is unclear. This TCR was recovered from a woman between 25 and 40 years old in good health and CMV-seropositive. The CDR3 in this case is CASSGRHARSSEQYF. DNA sequence: TGTGCAAGCAGTGGACGGCATGCGAGGAGTAGCGAGCAGTACTTC.